The clone carrying this T cell receptor beta chain turned up a few times. As yet, its antigen is unknown. This sample stems from a study of T cell responses to AZD1222 COVID-19 vaccine. Study summary: Pooling covered second doses at about 4 or about 12 weeks. General study points: Variant regions that are unmutated are reportedly the target of nearly half of spike-specific TCRs. Possibly, clonal diversity was underestimated; donors were largely white British and included more females.

V lost 6 bases to trimming and J lost 0 bases, with 18 bases between them. There are 16 residues in the CDR3. Germline V gene lookup returns CDR1 MDHEN and CDR2 SYDVKM. Only in-frame clones appear in the TCRdb table, and some are missing; sequencing was by immunoSEQ multiplex PCR. Of about 140,000 clones in the sample, 80% to 90% were seen once. Sequencing used peripheral blood, obtained on day 0 of AZD1222 vaccination. This clonotype was sampled from an adult in good health. The chain has TRBV28 and TRBJ2-7, with D perhaps matching TRBD1 (5 bases). The CDR3: CASSPLVEGASYEQYF. CDR3 nucleotide sequence: TGTGCCAGCAGCCCATTAGTGGAAGGGGCCTCCTACGAGCAGTACTTC.